This TCR beta chain emerged from a study of blood T cell repertoires in COVID-19 (TCRdb year 2020). Turning to the overall study: Collaborator samples came from the United States, Italy and Spain and covered acute and convalescent phases of COVID-19. The prospective study material was composed of cDNA or gDNA derived from T cells, B-cell-depleted T cells, or PBMCs. Subjects who had been exposed to COVID-19, were actively infected with it, or had recovered from it provided the deeply sampled blood TCRbeta repertoires that made up the dataset. The repertoires were made available in a free public database intended to serve as a resource for research on the immune response to SARS-CoV-2. Samples were obtained from the ongoing ImmuneRACE study (first 160 participants) and from roughly 1,300 subjects provided by 6 global collaborators. Nearly every sample came with metadata listing a de-identified subject ID, COVID-19 status, age in years and sex. Where available, HLA class I and class II types were taken from metadata supplied by the sample provider and were not determined by assay-based typing. The paper as a whole reports these results and caveats: How much clinical and demographic metadata was included differed by source and by participant, and the metadata was provided uncurated.

Whole blood was collected in K2EDTA tubes by collaborating institutions according to the institutions' own protocols. For TCRbeta analysis, collaborators shipped samples in one of three forms: frozen whole blood, isolated PBMCs, or DNA extracted from either of those sample types. Worth noting for this clone: Its antigen is currently not known. No base quality information exists; no much larger clone differs at one position.

CDR1 and CDR2 (MNHEY, SVGAGI) derive from the germline V gene. Including cysteine and phenylalanine, the CDR3 has 14 amino acids. The kept DNA is CDR3 alone, 42 bases in frame from the first base. Trimming at the junction amounts to 2 bases on V and 6 bases on J, and the germline ends lie 13 bases apart. TCRbeta CDR3 regions were amplified from genomic DNA using the immunoSEQ Assay, a bias-controlled multiplex PCR. Per the authors' processing: The number of nucleated cells in each sample was estimated by amplification of reference gene primers within the assay. Sequence reads were collapsed and filtered to measure the absolute abundance of every unique TCRbeta CDR3 rearrangement. For each sample, productive Simpson clonality was calculated as the square root of Simpson's diversity index across productive rearrangements. Held by TCRdb, this immuneACCESS table contains in-frame sequences only and omits some clones. Under half of the omission traces to an unresolved V gene where checked; the cause of the rest is unknown. Clone size and the V and J calls come from that table; the DNA yielded D and trimming. The sample yields under 400,000 clones; nearly 90% were counted once. 6.5% of the sample goes to the ten largest clones.

The sequence was collected from a young man with active or convalescent COVID-19. Sequenced input: peripheral blood. The sequence is built from TRBV6-5 and TRBJ1-2; the best D guess is TRBD1, with 6 bases matching. CDR3 region: CASSYGRTAHGYTF. The DNA is TGTGCCAGCAGTTACGGTCGGACAGCTCATGGCTACACCTTC.